This TCR beta chain was found in a study of neurological immune-mediated disorders. This clonotype came up many times. Germline V CDR1 and CDR2: MNHEY, SVGEGT. This CDR3 is built from 15 residues. The V end was cut by 6 bases, the J end by 5 bases, with 20 bases between. TCRdb processed the 5' RACE reads anew with MiXCR; each CDR3 protein has one entry. The sample lists roughly 32,000 distinct CDR3 sequences; roughly 15% were seen once. The chain links TRBV6-2 or TRBV6-3 to TRBJ2-7; maybe TRBD2 (6 bases). This clonotype was obtained from a man in his 70s in good health. The sample consisted of PBMCs. CDR3 in amino acids: CASSYLSGGTHEQYF. In nucleotides, the CDR3 is TGTGCCAGCAGCTACCTAAGCGGCGGGACGCACGAGCAGTACTTC.